This is a list of T cell receptor beta chains from one sample in a study of PD-L1 blockade in urothelial cancer. TCRdb's table, derived via immunoSEQ multiplex PCR, lists solely in-frame clones and lacks some. There are more than 15,000 clones in the sample; 75% to 90% occur only once, and 4.5% to 6.5% lies in the top ten. Sequences were derived from PBMCs, sampled around atezolizumab (anti-PD-L1) treatment. These TCRs come from a man aged 50-59 years with urothelial cancer. Each CDR3 is given with its conserved first and last residue. The order of the fields is J gene, V gene, CDR3 length, D gene, CDR3 protein. The D gene is left open where the match is weak.

J gene: TRBJ1-1
V gene: TRBV29-1
CDR3 length: 14
D gene: .
CDR3 protein: CSVEDHPQVTEAFF

J gene: TRBJ1-1
V gene: TRBV9
CDR3 length: 13
D gene: TRBD1
CDR3 protein: CASSVAIGGTIFF

J gene: TRBJ2-5
V gene: TRBV7-2
CDR3 length: 17
D gene: TRBD1
CDR3 protein: CASSRGQGYTGGETQYF

J gene: TRBJ2-2
V gene: TRBV9
CDR3 length: 20
D gene: TRBD2
CDR3 protein: CASSINPWVAGGSGTGELFF

J gene: TRBJ2-7
V gene: TRBV7-8
CDR3 length: 15
D gene: TRBD2
CDR3 protein: CASSLGGLELYEQYF

J gene: TRBJ1-1
V gene: TRBV11-2
CDR3 length: 14
D gene: .
CDR3 protein: CASSLFTGNTEAFF

J gene: TRBJ2-1
V gene: TRBV2
CDR3 length: 15
D gene: TRBD1
CDR3 protein: CASSLTGLSYNEQFF

J gene: TRBJ1-2
V gene: TRBV27
CDR3 length: 15
D gene: .
CDR3 protein: CASSRGPTGPYGYTF

J gene: TRBJ2-7
V gene: TRBV11-2
CDR3 length: 14
D gene: .
CDR3 protein: CASSLAEGNYEQYF

J gene: TRBJ2-7
V gene: TRBV1
CDR3 length: 17
D gene: .
CDR3 protein: CTSSQEARAGGAYEQYF

J gene: TRBJ2-5
V gene: TRBV7-9
CDR3 length: 15
D gene: .
CDR3 protein: CASTPRGEIQETQYF

J gene: TRBJ2-2
V gene: TRBV7-8
CDR3 length: 16
D gene: TRBD1
CDR3 protein: CASSLRTGINTGELFF

J gene: TRBJ2-3
V gene: TRBV7-2
CDR3 length: 16
D gene: TRBD2
CDR3 protein: CASSFKSSGRGDTQYF

J gene: TRBJ2-3
V gene: TRBV14
CDR3 length: 13
D gene: TRBD2
CDR3 protein: CASSQDRNLAGDF

J gene: TRBJ2-5
V gene: TRBV13
CDR3 length: 12
D gene: .
CDR3 protein: CASSLGRETQYF

J gene: TRBJ2-1
V gene: TRBV13
CDR3 length: 12
D gene: .
CDR3 protein: CASSLGGTEQFF